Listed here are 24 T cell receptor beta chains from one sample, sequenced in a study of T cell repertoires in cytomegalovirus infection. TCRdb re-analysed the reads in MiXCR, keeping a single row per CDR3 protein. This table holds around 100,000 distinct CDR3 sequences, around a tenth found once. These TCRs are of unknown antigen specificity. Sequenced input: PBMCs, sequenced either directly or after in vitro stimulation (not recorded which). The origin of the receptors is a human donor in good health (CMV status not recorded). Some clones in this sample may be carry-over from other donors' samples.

The DNA for the CDR3 is TGTGCCATCAGGGGGTCGACAGAAGAGACCCAGTACTTC. Translation gives CAIRGSTEETQYF. The gene calls are TRBV10-3 and TRBJ2-5, with D perhaps TRBD1 (5 bases). CDR3 length: 13 amino acids. CDR1 is ENHRY, CDR2 SYGVKD, per germline. Trimming stripped 6 bases from V and 3 bases from J, with 11 bases between.

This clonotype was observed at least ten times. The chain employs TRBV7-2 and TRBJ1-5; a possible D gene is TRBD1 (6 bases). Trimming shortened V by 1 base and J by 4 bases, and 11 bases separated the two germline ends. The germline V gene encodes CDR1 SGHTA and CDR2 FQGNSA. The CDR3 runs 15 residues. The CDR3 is CASSLGTAQNQPQHF. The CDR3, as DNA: TGTGCCAGCAGCTTAGGGACAGCTCAGAATCAGCCCCAGCATTTT. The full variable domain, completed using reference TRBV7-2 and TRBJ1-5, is GAGVSQSPSNKVTEKGKDVELRCDPISGHTALYWYRQSLGQGLEFLIYFQGNSAPDKSGLPSDRFSAERTGGSVSTLTIQRTQQEDSAVYLCASSLGTAQNQPQHFGDGTRLSIL.

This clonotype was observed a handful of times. The CDR3 sequence: CASSYSSLLAGDEQFF. CDR3 nucleotide sequence: TGTGCCAGCAGTTACTCGTCTCTACTAGCGGGAGATGAGCAGTTCTTC. This chain uses TRBV6-2 or TRBV6-3 with TRBJ2-1; 11 nucleotides match TRBD2. CDR1 and CDR2 from the germline V gene are MNHEY and SVGEGT. V dropped 0 bases and J dropped 8; count of bases not matched to a gene: 6. The CDR3 sequence is 16 residues long.

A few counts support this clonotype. The CDR3 sequence: CASSFRTTFYEQYF. CDR3 nucleotide sequence: TGTGCCAGCAGCTTCCGGACCACCTTCTACGAGCAGTACTTC. V gene TRBV7-9 combines with J gene TRBJ2-7; D not resolved. The V and J ends lost 3 bases and 3 bases respectively, with 12 bases between them. CDR1 is SEHNR and CDR2 is FQNEAQ in the germline V gene (reference sequence). CDR3 length: 14 residues.

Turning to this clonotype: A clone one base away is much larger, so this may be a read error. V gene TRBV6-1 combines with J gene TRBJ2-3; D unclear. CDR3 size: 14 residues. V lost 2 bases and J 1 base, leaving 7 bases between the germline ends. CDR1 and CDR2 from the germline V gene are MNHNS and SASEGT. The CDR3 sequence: CASSESRRTDTQYF. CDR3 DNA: TGTGCCAGCAGTGAATCGCGGCGCACAGATACGCAGTATTTT.

The CDR3 sequence: CASSLVLGNTIYF. CDR3 nucleotides: TGTGCCAGCAGCTTAGTTCTCGGAAACACCATATATTTT. The chain uses TRBV7-9 and TRBJ1-3; D ambiguous. Germline-derived CDR1 and CDR2 are SEHNR and FQNEAQ (reference sequence). This CDR3 has 13 amino acids. Trimming took 1 base from V and 4 from J, leaving 5 bases between them.

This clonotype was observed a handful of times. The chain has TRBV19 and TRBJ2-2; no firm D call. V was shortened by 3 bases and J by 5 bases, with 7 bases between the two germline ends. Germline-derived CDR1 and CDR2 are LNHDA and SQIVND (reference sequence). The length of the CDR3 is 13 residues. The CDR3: CASSIRRTGELFF. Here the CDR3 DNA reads TGTGCCAGTAGTATTCGACGGACCGGGGAGCTGTTTTTT.

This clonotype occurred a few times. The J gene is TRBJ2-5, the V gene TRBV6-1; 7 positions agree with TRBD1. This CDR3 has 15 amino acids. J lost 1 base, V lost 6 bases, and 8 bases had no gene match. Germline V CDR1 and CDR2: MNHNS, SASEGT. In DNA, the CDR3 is TGTGCCAGCAGGGGCAACAGGGGTCCCCAAGAGACCCAGTACTTC. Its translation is CASRGNRGPQETQYF.

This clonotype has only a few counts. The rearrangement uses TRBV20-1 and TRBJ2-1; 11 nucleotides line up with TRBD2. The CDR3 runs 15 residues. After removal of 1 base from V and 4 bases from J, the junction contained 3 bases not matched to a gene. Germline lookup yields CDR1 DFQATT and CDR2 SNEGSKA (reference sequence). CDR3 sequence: CSARAWTSGYNEQFF. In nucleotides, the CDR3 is TGCAGTGCTAGAGCTTGGACTAGCGGGTACAATGAGCAGTTCTTC.

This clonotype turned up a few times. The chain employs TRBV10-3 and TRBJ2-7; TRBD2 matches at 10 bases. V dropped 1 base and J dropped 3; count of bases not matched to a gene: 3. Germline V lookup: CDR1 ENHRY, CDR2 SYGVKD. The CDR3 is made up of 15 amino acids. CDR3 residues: CAISELRLAGYEQYF. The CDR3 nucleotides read TGTGCCATCAGTGAGTTACGACTAGCGGGCTACGAGCAGTACTTC.

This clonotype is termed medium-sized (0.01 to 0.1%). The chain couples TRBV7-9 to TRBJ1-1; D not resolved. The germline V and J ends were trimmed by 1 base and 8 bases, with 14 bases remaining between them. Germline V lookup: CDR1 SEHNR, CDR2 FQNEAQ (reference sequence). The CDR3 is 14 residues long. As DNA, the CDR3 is TGTGCCAGCAGCTTAGAGCTACGGGAGACCGAAGCTTTCTTT. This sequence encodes CASSLELRETEAFF.

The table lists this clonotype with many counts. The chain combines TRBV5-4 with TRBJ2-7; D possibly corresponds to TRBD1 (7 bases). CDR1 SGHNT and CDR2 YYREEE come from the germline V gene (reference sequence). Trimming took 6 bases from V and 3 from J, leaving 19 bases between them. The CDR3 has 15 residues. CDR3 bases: TGTGCCAGCACCCCGGGGGCGACAGGGATCTACGAGCAGTACTTC. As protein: CASTPGATGIYEQYF.

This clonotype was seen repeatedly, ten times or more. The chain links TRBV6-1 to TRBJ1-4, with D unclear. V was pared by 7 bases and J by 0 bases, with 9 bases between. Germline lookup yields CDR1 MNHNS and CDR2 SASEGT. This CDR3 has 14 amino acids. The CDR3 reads CASTEQTTNEKLFF. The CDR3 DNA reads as TGTGCCAGCACGGAGCAAACAACTAATGAAAAACTGTTTTTT.

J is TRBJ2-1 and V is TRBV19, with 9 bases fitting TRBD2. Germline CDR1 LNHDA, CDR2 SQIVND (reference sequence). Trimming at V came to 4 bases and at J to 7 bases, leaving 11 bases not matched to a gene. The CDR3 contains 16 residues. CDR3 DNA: TGTGCCAGTAGTACCCTAGCGGGGCTGGTGGGGAATGAGCAGTTCTTC. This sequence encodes CASSTLAGLVGNEQFF.

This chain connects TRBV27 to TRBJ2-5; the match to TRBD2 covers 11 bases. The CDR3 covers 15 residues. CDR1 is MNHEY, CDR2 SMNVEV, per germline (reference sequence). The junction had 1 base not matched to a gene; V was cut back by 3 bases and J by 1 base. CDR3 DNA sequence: TGTGCCAGCAGTTTCGGGACTAGCGGCCAAGAGACCCAGTACTTC. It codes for CASSFGTSGQETQYF.

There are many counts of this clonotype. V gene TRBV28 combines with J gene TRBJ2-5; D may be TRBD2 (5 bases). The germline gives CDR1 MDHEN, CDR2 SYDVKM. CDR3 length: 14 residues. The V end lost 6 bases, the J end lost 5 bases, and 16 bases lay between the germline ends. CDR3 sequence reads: CASSLEGLTETQYF. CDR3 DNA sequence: TGTGCCAGCAGCCTAGAGGGCCTCACCGAGACCCAGTACTTC.

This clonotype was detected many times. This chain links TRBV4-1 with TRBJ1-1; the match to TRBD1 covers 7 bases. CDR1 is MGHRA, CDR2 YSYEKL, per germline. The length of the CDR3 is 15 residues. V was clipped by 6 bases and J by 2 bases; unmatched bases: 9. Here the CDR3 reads CASRTPTGANTEAFF. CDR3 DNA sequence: TGCGCCAGCAGGACGCCAACAGGGGCCAACACTGAAGCTTTCTTT.

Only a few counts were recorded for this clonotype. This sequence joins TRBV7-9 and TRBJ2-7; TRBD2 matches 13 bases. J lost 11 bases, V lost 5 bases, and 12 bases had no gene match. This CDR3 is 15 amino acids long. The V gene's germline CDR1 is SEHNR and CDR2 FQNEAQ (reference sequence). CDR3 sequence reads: CASSAETSGRGRKYF. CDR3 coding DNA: TGTGCCAGCAGCGCGGAAACTAGCGGGAGGGGTCGGAAGTACTTC.

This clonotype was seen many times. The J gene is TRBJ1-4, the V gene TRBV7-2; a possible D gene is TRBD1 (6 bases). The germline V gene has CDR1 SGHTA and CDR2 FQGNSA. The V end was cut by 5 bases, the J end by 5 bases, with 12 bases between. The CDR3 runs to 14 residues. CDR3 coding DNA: TGTGCCAGCAGCCAAGACAGGCGAAATGAAAAACTGTTTTTT. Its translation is CASSQDRRNEKLFF. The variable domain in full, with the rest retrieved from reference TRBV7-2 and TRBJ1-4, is GAGVSQSPSNKVTEKGKDVELRCDPISGHTALYWYRQSLGQGLEFLIYFQGNSAPDKSGLPSDRFSAERTGGSVSTLTIQRTQQEDSAVYLCASSQDRRNEKLFFGSGTQLSVL.

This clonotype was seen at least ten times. DNA of the CDR3: TGTGCCAGCGGACGAGGGGTCGGCGAGCAGTACGTC. It yields the protein CASGRGVGEQYV. J is TRBJ2-7 and V is TRBV7-9; TRBD1 or TRBD2 may be the D gene (5 bases each). This CDR3 has 12 residues. V dropped 8 bases and J dropped 6 bases, with 14 bases sitting between them. Per germline, CDR1 SEHNR and CDR2 FQNEAQ (reference sequence).

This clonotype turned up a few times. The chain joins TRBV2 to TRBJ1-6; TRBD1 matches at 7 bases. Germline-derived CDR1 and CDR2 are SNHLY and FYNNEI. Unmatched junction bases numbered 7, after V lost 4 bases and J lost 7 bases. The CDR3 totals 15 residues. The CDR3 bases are TGTGCCAGCAGTGCCCAGGGGGGGCGGAATTCACCCCTCCACTTT. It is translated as CASSAQGGRNSPLHF.

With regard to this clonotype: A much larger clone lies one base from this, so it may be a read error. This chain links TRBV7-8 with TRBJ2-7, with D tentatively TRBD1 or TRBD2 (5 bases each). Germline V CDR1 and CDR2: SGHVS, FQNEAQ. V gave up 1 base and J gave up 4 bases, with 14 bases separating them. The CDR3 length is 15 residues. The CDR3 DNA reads TGTGCCAGCAGCTTAGGGTCAGGGAGTATATACGAGCAGTACTTC. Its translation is CASSLGSGSIYEQYF.

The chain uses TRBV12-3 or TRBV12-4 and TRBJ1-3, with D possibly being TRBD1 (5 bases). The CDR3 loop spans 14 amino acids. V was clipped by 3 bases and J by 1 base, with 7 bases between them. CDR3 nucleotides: TGTGCCAGCAGTTTGGGGACTTCTGGAAACACCATATATTTT. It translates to CASSLGTSGNTIYF.

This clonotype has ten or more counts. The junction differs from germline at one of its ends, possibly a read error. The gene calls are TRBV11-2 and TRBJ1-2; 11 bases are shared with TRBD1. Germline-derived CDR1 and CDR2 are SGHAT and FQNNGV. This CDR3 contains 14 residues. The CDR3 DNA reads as TGTGCCAGCAGGTTAGGACAGGGGGCTCCTGGCTACACCTTC. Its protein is CASRLGQGAPGYTF.